One sample yielded the 27 T cell receptor beta chains listed below, sequenced in a study of Ad26.COV2.S vaccination and SARS-CoV-2 variants. Profiled with immunoSEQ multiplex PCR; TCRdb holds only in-frame clones, not every one. Among some 390,000 clones, less than 90% were seen once, and the ten largest hold 3.5%. The treatment denotes: roughly 19 received Ad26.COV2.S at low or high dose, single or two shots; 5 received placebo; per-sample allocation not given. Sampling occurred on day 63 after the first vaccine or placebo injection. The sequences come from peripheral blood, collected in a trial of Ad26.COV2.S vaccine versus placebo. The receptors derive from a person between 18 and 65 years old who received the Ad26.COV2.S COVID-19 vaccine or a placebo.

This chain links TRBV2 with TRBJ1-1; 7 positions agree with TRBD1. CDR1 is SNHLY, CDR2 FYNNEI, per germline. The CDR3 runs 12 residues. V gave up 3 bases and J gave up 7 bases; unmatched junction bases: 2. The CDR3 DNA is TGTGCCAGCAGTGAGGGGACAGTTGAAGCTTTCTTT. It codes for CASSEGTVEAFF.

This sequence joins TRBV3-1 (or the pseudogene TRBV3-2) and TRBJ1-1; D call uncertain. Germline V gene lookup returns CDR1 LGHDT and CDR2 YNNKEL (reference sequence). There are 14 residues in the CDR3. V lost 0 bases and J lost 6, with 11 bases in between. The CDR3 loop reads CASSQEPSFPEAFF. CDR3 bases: TGTGCCAGCAGCCAAGAGCCCTCCTTCCCTGAAGCTTTCTTT.

CDR3 coding DNA: TGTGCCAGCAGCTCGGGACCTCAGATGGGGGAGACCCAGTACTTC. Encoded protein: CASSSGPQMGETQYF. The V call is TRBV11-2, the J call TRBJ2-5; the D call may be TRBD1 or TRBD2 (5 bases each). CDR1 and CDR2 (germline): SGHAT, FQNNGV. The CDR3 is 15 amino acids. V was trimmed by 4 bases and J by 5 bases, leaving 17 bases between them.

This chain uses TRBV7-2 with TRBJ2-5; TRBD2 matches 7 bases. The CDR3 totals 15 residues. CDR1 is SGHTA, CDR2 FQGNSA, per germline. Trimming removed 5 bases from V and 7 bases from J; junction bases left unmatched: 13. CDR3 in amino acids: CASSRASDGEGTQYF. CDR3 bases: TGTGCCAGCAGCCGGGCATCGGACGGGGAGGGGACCCAGTACTTC.

This clone was seen just once. The rearrangement joins TRBV3-1 (or the pseudogene TRBV3-2) to TRBJ1-5; a weak D match, TRBD1 (5 bases). V gave up 4 bases and J gave up 5 bases, with 9 bases separating them. This CDR3 is 13 amino acids long. Germline CDR1 reads LGHDT; CDR2 reads YNNKEL (reference sequence). DNA of the CDR3: TGTGCCAGCAGCCCCGGGGGGTATCAGCCCCAGCATTTT. Its protein product is CASSPGGYQPQHF.

The chain couples TRBV4-1 to TRBJ1-1, with D unclear. This CDR3 is built from 13 residues. V was clipped by 6 bases and J by 1 base, with 9 bases between them. From germline, CDR1 is MGHRA and CDR2 YSYEKL. The CDR3 protein is CASSQIGNTEAFF. Written as DNA, the CDR3 is TGCGCCAGCAGTCAAATTGGGAACACTGAAGCTTTCTTT.

J is TRBJ2-2 and V is TRBV2; 8 bases match TRBD1. CDR3 size: 15 residues. Trimming removed 4 bases from V and 6 bases from J; junction bases left unmatched: 7. CDR1 and CDR2 (germline): SNHLY, FYNNEI. The chain's CDR3 is CASSVDRAYAGELFF. CDR3 bases: TGTGCCAGCAGTGTGGACAGGGCCTATGCCGGGGAGCTGTTTTTT.

The chain combines TRBV27 with TRBJ1-1; D is possibly TRBD1 (5 bases). Trimming pared 8 bases from V and 0 bases from J, leaving 10 bases between. Germline V lookup: CDR1 MNHEY, CDR2 SMNVEV (reference sequence). There are 13 residues in the CDR3. In DNA form, the CDR3 reads TGTGCCAGCCGATGGGGGGTGAACACTGAAGCTTTCTTT. Its translation: CASRWGVNTEAFF.

The V gene is TRBV19, the J gene TRBJ1-1; D not certain. The CDR3 has 14 amino acids. CDR1 LNHDA and CDR2 SQIVND come from the germline V gene (reference sequence). The V end was cut by 5 bases, the J end by 0 bases, with 10 bases between. CDR3 nucleotide sequence: TGTGCCAGTAGTTTTCGAACACTGAACACTGAAGCTTTCTTT. It specifies CASSFRTLNTEAFF. The entire variable domain, with the rest obtained from reference TRBV19 and TRBJ1-1, is as follows: DGGITQSPKYLFRKEGQNVTLSCEQNLNHDAMYWYRQDPGQGLRLIYYSQIVNDFQKGDIAEGYSVSREKKESFPLTVTSAQKNPTAFYLCASSFRTLNTEAFFGQGTRLTVV.

This clone showed up just once. The chain uses TRBV7-8 and TRBJ1-6; no definite D call. The ends were cut back, 5 bases at V and 9 bases at J, with 8 bases in the middle. This CDR3 is 12 amino acids long. The germline CDR1 and CDR2 sequences are SGHVS and FQNEAQ. The CDR3 sequence is CASSPPFSPLHF. The CDR3 coding sequence is TGTGCCAGCAGCCCTCCGTTTTCACCCCTCCACTTT.

The chain has TRBV2 and TRBJ2-1; the match to TRBD1 covers 9 bases. V was pared by 5 bases and J by 9 bases, with 5 bases of the junction left unmatched. Germline-derived CDR1 and CDR2 are SNHLY and FYNNEI. This CDR3 spans 13 amino acids. The CDR3 sequence: CASSYGQGSEQFF. The CDR3 DNA follows: TGTGCCAGCAGTTACGGACAGGGGTCTGAGCAGTTCTTC.

The chain links TRBV3-1 (or the pseudogene TRBV3-2) to TRBJ1-2; D is unresolved. The CDR3 sequence is 14 residues long. Trimming left V 1 base short and J 3 bases short, with 9 bases between. Germline V gives CDR1 LGHDT, CDR2 YNNKEL (reference sequence). For the CDR3, the DNA is TGTGCCAGCAGCCAAGTCGCCTCAGACTATGGCTACACCTTC. This codes for CASSQVASDYGYTF.

The chain uses TRBV9 and TRBJ2-3; possibly TRBD1 or TRBD2 for D (6 bases each). Trimming took off 0 bases at V and 6 bases at J, with 20 bases between the two ends. Germline assignment: CDR1 SGDLS and CDR2 YYNGEE. The CDR3 loop spans 17 amino acids. The CDR3 loop is CASSVDGVGGPRDTQYF. For the CDR3, the DNA is TGTGCCAGCAGCGTAGACGGAGTGGGGGGCCCCAGGGATACGCAGTATTTT.

This clone was detected a few times. This rearrangement joins TRBV28 to TRBJ1-5; D gene ambiguous. Germline loops: CDR1 MDHEN, CDR2 SYDVKM. Trimming removed 1 base at V and 8 bases at J, with 6 bases between. This CDR3 is 12 amino acids long. CDR3 coding DNA: TGTGCCAGCAGTTTATTCGAGAAGCCCCAGCATTTT. It is translated as CASSLFEKPQHF.

This clone was observed a few times. The CDR3 nucleotides are TGTGCCAGCAGCTTATCGACAAGCTCCTATAATTCACCCCTCCACTTT. This sequence encodes CASSLSTSSYNSPLHF. The chain joins TRBV11-1 to TRBJ1-6, with no clear D. The CDR3 is 16 residues long. Germline CDR1 and CDR2: SGHAT and FQDESV (reference sequence). V lost 2 bases to trimming and J lost 0 bases, with 8 bases between them.

The chain carries TRBV29-1 and TRBJ2-5; D gene ambiguous. The CDR3 has 13 residues. Trimming took off 2 bases at V and 5 bases at J, with 12 bases between the two ends. The germline V gene has CDR1 SQVTM and CDR2 ANQGSEA. In DNA, the CDR3 is TGCAGCGTTGAAATGTCGGCCAGGGAGACCCAGTACTTC. Its translation: CSVEMSARETQYF.

This rearrangement joins TRBV12-3 or TRBV12-4 to TRBJ1-1; the D is unclear. The CDR3 contains 11 residues. The V end was cut by 6 bases, the J end by 8 bases, with 10 bases between. The CDR3 nucleotides are TGTGCCAGCAGACCCACGGCGGAAGCTTTCTTT. Translating gives CASRPTAEAFF.

The chain links TRBV20-1 to TRBJ1-2; TRBD1 is a possible D gene (5 bases). The CDR3 sequence is 12 residues long. Germline values: CDR1 DFQATT, CDR2 SNEGSKA (reference sequence). Between the trimmed V and J ends, which lost 3 bases and 7 bases, there was a span of 12 bases. The CDR3 region has the DNA TGCAGTGCTAGTTATCCAGGGAGTGGCTACACCTTC. Protein sequence: CSASYPGSGYTF.

The chain recombines TRBV27 with TRBJ1-4, with D hard to call. Trimming left V 6 bases short and J 4 bases short, with 9 bases between. The CDR3 covers 13 residues. Germline V gene lookup returns CDR1 MNHEY and CDR2 SMNVEV (reference sequence). CDR3 region: CASRRQLNEKLFF. CDR3 DNA sequence: TGTGCCAGCAGGAGGCAGCTTAATGAAAAACTGTTTTTT.

The chain is built from TRBV5-6 and TRBJ1-6; possible D gene TRBD1, 5 bases. V lost 4 bases, J lost 6 bases, and 14 bases lay in between. The CDR3 length is 15 residues. Germline values: CDR1 SGHDT, CDR2 YYEEEE. The CDR3 spells CASSPDSGGNSPLHF. In DNA, the CDR3 is TGTGCCAGCAGCCCCGACAGTGGGGGTAATTCACCCCTCCACTTT. The full variable domain, completed using reference TRBV5-6 and TRBJ1-6, is DAGVTQSPTHLIKTRGQQVTLRCSPKSGHDTVSWYQQALGQGPQFIFQYYEEEERQRGNFPDRFSGHQFPNYSSELNVNALLLGDSALYLCASSPDSGGNSPLHFGNGTRLTVT.

This sequence joins TRBV6-4 and TRBJ2-7; TRBD1 is a possible D gene (6 bases). The CDR3 has 13 residues. Per the germline V gene, CDR1 is MRHNA and CDR2 is SNTAGT. V lost 4 bases and J 9 bases, leaving 16 bases between the germline ends. The CDR3 coding sequence is TGTGCCAGCAGTGTCACAGGGTATACGACGCAGTACTTC. It encodes CASSVTGYTTQYF.

The chain carries TRBV30 and TRBJ2-2; D is possibly TRBD1 (6 bases). The length of the CDR3 is 17 residues. V was clipped by 2 bases and J by 2 bases, with 18 bases between them. The germline V gene has CDR1 GTSNPN and CDR2 SVGIG (reference sequence). CDR3 in amino acids: CAWSRVTGPGNTGELFF. CDR3 in DNA: TGTGCCTGGAGTAGGGTAACAGGGCCTGGCAACACCGGGGAGCTGTTTTTT. Using reference TRBV30 and TRBJ2-2 for the parts outside the CDR3, the full variable domain is SQTIHQWPATLVQPVGSPLSLECTVEGTSNPNLYWYRQAAGRGLQLLFYSVGIGQISSEVPQNLSASRPQDRQFILSSKKLLLSDSGFYLCAWSRVTGPGNTGELFFGEGSRLTVL.

In DNA form, the CDR3 reads TGTGCCGCGACTGTCGCTAGCACAGATACGCAGTATTTT. Its protein product is CAATVASTDTQYF. This chain joins TRBV12-3 or TRBV12-4 and TRBJ2-3; D is uncertain. The CDR3 is made up of 13 amino acids. V lost 11 bases and J lost 0, with 12 bases in between.

The J gene is TRBJ2-1, the V gene TRBV9; TRBD2 agrees at 10 bases. The CDR3 spans 17 residues. Germline V CDR1 and CDR2: SGDLS, YYNGEE. V lost 3 bases, J lost 4 bases, and 10 bases stayed unmatched. DNA for the CDR3: TGTGCCAGCAGCGCCGCTAGCGGGGGAATTGGATACAATGAGCAGTTCTTC. It encodes CASSAASGGIGYNEQFF. Looking up the rest from reference TRBV9 and TRBJ2-1 gives the full variable domain: DSGVTQTPKHLITATGQRVTLRCSPRSGDLSVYWYQQSLDQGLQFLIQYYNGEERAKGNILERFSAQQFPDLHSELNLSSLELGDSALYFCASSAASGGIGYNEQFFGPGTRLTVL.

The chain employs TRBV7-8 and TRBJ2-7, with D possibly TRBD2 on 7 matching bases. V lost 5 bases, J lost 4 bases, and 21 bases lay in between. The CDR3 sequence is 16 residues long. Germline values: CDR1 SGHVS, CDR2 FQNEAQ. The CDR3 nucleotides read TGTGCCAGCAGCCGGTCGAGGGGGGGGATTGGATACGAGCAGTACTTC. This codes for CASSRSRGGIGYEQYF.

J is TRBJ1-4 and V is TRBV7-9, with no clear D. Trimming removed 3 bases at V and 2 bases at J, with 7 bases between. Germline V gene data show CDR1 as SEHNR and CDR2 as FQNEAQ (reference sequence). The CDR3 has 14 residues. Here the CDR3 DNA reads TGTGCCAGCAGCTTGGGGTACACTAATGAAAAACTGTTTTTT. Protein sequence: CASSLGYTNEKLFF.

The V gene is TRBV19, the J gene TRBJ1-2; 7 nucleotides agree with TRBD1. This CDR3 is built from 14 residues. V lost 6 bases to trimming and J lost 4 bases; unmatched junction nucleotides: 8. CDR1 is LNHDA and CDR2 is SQIVND in the germline V gene (reference sequence). The CDR3 loop is CASRRTGDGYGYTF. The CDR3 DNA sequence: TGTGCCAGTAGACGAACAGGGGATGGCTATGGCTACACCTTC.